A selection of T cell receptor beta chains follows, all from one sample in a study of early T cells in non-severe SARS-CoV-2 infection. MiXCR, applied by TCRdb to the 5' RACE reads, yields one record per CDR3 protein. The data show 87,000 or so distinct CDR3 sequences, with more than 9% seen just once and 5% to 8% held by the top ten. The sequencing input was whole blood. Receptor source: an adult who was a healthcare worker with PCR-confirmed SARS-CoV-2 infection or an uninfected control (not recorded which). CDR3s include the opening cysteine and the closing phenylalanine or tryptophan. The D gene is left open where the match is weak. A row's size may be missing; if present it is once, few, many or a size class.

>many|TRBV27|NA|TRBJ1-2
TGTGCCAGCAGTATCGGGGCTAACTATGGCTACACCTTC
CASSIGANYGYTF
>NA|TRBV7-9|NA|TRBJ1-4
TGTGCCAGCAGCGCAACAGGGCCCGCTTTGGAAAAACTGTTTTTT
CASSATGPALEKLFF
>NA|TRBV4-1|TRBD2|TRBJ2-7
TGCGCCAGCAGCCAAGAGGAGGTAGCGGGAGTATCCTACGAGCAGTACTTC
CASSQEEVAGVSYEQYF
>many|TRBV9|TRBD1|TRBJ2-2
TGTGCCAGCAGCGCCCAGGGGGCCTTCGGGGAGCTGTTTTTT
CASSAQGAFGELFF
>NA|TRBV5-6|TRBD2|TRBJ2-3
TGTGCCAGCAGCTTGAGGGGACTAGGAAGCACAGATACGCAGTATTTT
CASSLRGLGSTDTQYF
>many|TRBV20-1|NA|TRBJ2-3
TGCAGTGCTAGGACCGGCGGTTGGGGTACGCAGTATTTT
CSARTGGWGTQYF
>NA|TRBV30|TRBD2|TRBJ2-2
TGTGCCGGATCCGGGGGGAGAACTACTAACACCGGGGAGCTGTTTTTT
CAGSGGRTTNTGELFF
>many|TRBV13|NA|TRBJ1-2
TGTGCCAGCAACCCCTTAGGTGACGGACAGAAATCTAACTATGGCTACACCTTC
CASNPLGDGQKSNYGYTF
>few|TRBV20-1|TRBD2|TRBJ2-7
TGCAGTGCTAGCCTAACTAGCGCCAGCTCCTACGAGCAGTACTTC
CSASLTSASSYEQYF
>many|TRBV27|TRBD2|TRBJ2-1
TGTGCCAGCAGTTCCCCTACTAGCGGGAGGTCGGATGAGCAGTTCTTC
CASSSPTSGRSDEQFF
>NA|TRBV6-6|NA|TRBJ1-3
TGTGTCAGCCTCCGGGGGTCTGGAAACACCATATATTTT
CVSLRGSGNTIYF
>many|TRBV28|NA|TRBJ1-2
TGTGCCAGTTGCCTACAAGGTTGGGGGTCTGGCTACACCTTC
CASCLQGWGSGYTF
>many|TRBV30|TRBD1|TRBJ2-7
TGTGCCTGGGCCGGGACAGTCCTCTACGAGCAGTACTTC
CAWAGTVLYEQYF
>NA|TRBV7-8|TRBD1|TRBJ1-6
TGTGCCAGCAGCTTAGCGGGACAGTGGGGATCACCCCTCCACTTT
CASSLAGQWGSPLHF
>NA|TRBV10-3|NA|TRBJ2-7
TGTGCCATCAGTGAGCCAGGGCAAGGCGACGTGTACGAGCAGTACTTC
CAISEPGQGDVYEQYF
>NA|TRBV12-3/TRBV12-4|TRBD2|TRBJ2-1
TGTGCCAGCAGTTCTCGGGGGGATGAGCAGTTCTTC
CASSSRGDEQFF
>many|TRBV3-1|NA|TRBJ1-3
TGTGCCAGCAGCCGGAGCGGCGGCTCTGGAAACACCATATATTTT
CASSRSGGSGNTIYF
>NA|TRBV6-5|NA|TRBJ2-2
TGTGCCAGCAGTTACGGGGACGAACGGGGATCAAACACCGGGGAGCTTTTTTTT
CASSYGDERGSNTGELFF
>NA|TRBV7-6|TRBD2|TRBJ2-7
TGTGCCAGCAGCTTAGGAGGACTAGCGGTTTACGAGCAGTACTTC
CASSLGGLAVYEQYF
>many|TRBV10-2|NA|TRBJ2-7
TGCGCCACCTCCCCAGGAGGGGACTACGAGCAGTACTTC
CATSPGGDYEQYF
>few|TRBV20-1|NA|TRBJ2-5
TGCAGTGCTCAATCTTGGACAGTCCAAGAGACCCAGTACTTC
CSAQSWTVQETQYF
>NA|TRBV7-3|TRBD2|TRBJ2-2
TGTGCCAGCAGCCCTAGCGGGAAAAGCACCGGGGAGCTGTTTTTT
CASSPSGKSTGELFF
>few|TRBV7-6|TRBD2|TRBJ2-1
TGTGCCAGCAGCTCAAAGCCTAGCGGGAGTAACTACAATGAGCAGTTCTTC
CASSSKPSGSNYNEQFF
>NA|TRBV10-3|TRBD2|TRBJ2-7
TGTGCCATCGGGGGCAGCGGGGGCTCCTACGAGCAGTACTTC
CAIGGSGGSYEQYF
>few|TRBV19|NA|TRBJ2-1
TGTGCCAGTAGTCGTCTTAGTGCGGCGGGGACCAATGAGCAGTTCTTC
CASSRLSAAGTNEQFF
>few|TRBV4-3|NA|TRBJ1-4
TGCGCCAGCAGCCAGGATGACAGGTCTGGGGTCAAACTGTTTTTT
CASSQDDRSGVKLFF
>few|TRBV7-9|TRBD2|TRBJ2-3
TGTGCCAGCAGCTTAGAATCCCGGACTAGCGGGAGTCTGGGGACAGATACGCAGTATTTT
CASSLESRTSGSLGTDTQYF
>few|TRBV11-1|NA|TRBJ2-7
TGTGCCAGCAGCTTAGGTCTGATGGGCCAGTACTTC
CASSLGLMGQYF
>NA|TRBV6-6|TRBD1|TRBJ1-6
TGTGCCAGCAGTTACTCGAAACAGGGGGGAGATAATTCACCCCTCCACTTT
CASSYSKQGGDNSPLHF
>few|TRBV7-2|NA|TRBJ2-7
TGTGCCAGTGGCGGTTTTACCTACGAGCAGTACTTC
CASGGFTYEQYF
>many|TRBV3-1|NA|TRBJ2-7
TGTGCCAGCAGCCTAGGTCAGGGTAGCGCTGGGTCCTACGAGCAGTACTTC
CASSLGQGSAGSYEQYF
>NA|TRBV24-1|TRBD1|TRBJ2-2
TGTGCCACCTTCTCGTGGACAGGGAGGACCGGGGAGCTGTTTTTT
CATFSWTGRTGELFF
>NA|TRBV7-2|NA|TRBJ2-7
TGTGCCAGCAGCTTAGGGGCGTTCTACGAGCAGTACTTC
CASSLGAFYEQYF
>many|TRBV7-2|TRBD1|TRBJ1-5
TGTGCCAGCAGCTTAGATCGACAGGGGGCGCTTCGGCAGCCCCAGCATTTT
CASSLDRQGALRQPQHF
>few|TRBV11-2|NA|TRBJ2-3
TGTGCCAGCGGCGGTGGGTCTAGCCGGATCTCAGATACGCAGTATTTT
CASGGGSSRISDTQYF
>NA|TRBV6-1|NA|TRBJ1-2
TGTGCCAGCAGTTCAGAATACGACTATGGCTACACCTTC
CASSSEYDYGYTF
>few|TRBV7-3|TRBD2|TRBJ2-1
TGTGCCAGCAGCTGGGAGGGGATCTCCTACAATGAGCAGTTCTTC
CASSWEGISYNEQFF
>few|TRBV27|NA|TRBJ2-1
TGTGCCAGCAGTTCGGGCTACAATGAGCAGTTCTTC
CASSSGYNEQFF
>NA|TRBV5-5|NA|TRBJ2-2
TGTGCCAGCAGCTTGGATCACACCGGGGAGCTGTTTTTT
CASSLDHTGELFF
>many|TRBV5-4|NA|TRBJ2-7
TGTGCCAGCAGCAGACGTGAACACGAGCAGTACTTC
CASSRREHEQYF
>few|TRBV27|NA|TRBJ1-2
TGTGCCAGCAGTTTATCCCCAGGGACGGCGAGCTACACCTTC
CASSLSPGTASYTF
>NA|TRBV4-1|NA|TRBJ1-4
TGCGCCAGCAGCCAAGTTGGCAGGGACAATGAAAAACTGTTTTTT
CASSQVGRDNEKLFF
>few|TRBV12-3/TRBV12-4|TRBD2|TRBJ2-7
TGTGCCAGCAGGAGAGCGGGAGGGCCGGGGGAGCAGTACTTC
CASRRAGGPGEQYF
>many|TRBV19|TRBD2|TRBJ2-1
TGTGCCAGTAGTCCAGGGACTAGCGGGAGGGCCGTCAATGAGCAGTTCTTC
CASSPGTSGRAVNEQFF
>many|TRBV11-1|TRBD2|TRBJ2-5
TGTGCCAGCAGCTTAGGACTAGCGGGAGAAGAGACCCAGTACTTC
CASSLGLAGEETQYF
>NA|TRBV10-3|TRBD1|TRBJ1-2
TGTGCCATCAGGGGACAGATGGATGGCTACACCTTC
CAIRGQMDGYTF
>many|TRBV18|TRBD1|TRBJ1-6
TGTGCCAGCTCAGCAGGGGGTCAATCACCCCTCCACTTT
CASSAGGQSPLHF
>NA|TRBV29-1|TRBD1|TRBJ2-7
TGCAGCGTTGAAGGGCTCGGGACAGGGGGCTACGAGCAGTACTTC
CSVEGLGTGGYEQYF
>NA|TRBV4-1|NA|TRBJ1-6
TGCGCCAGCAGCCAAGAAGGGGCTGATTCACCCCTCCACTTT
CASSQEGADSPLHF
>NA|TRBV6-2/TRBV6-3|TRBD1|TRBJ1-2
TGTGCCAGCAGTTACCGTGGACAGGGGTACTATGGCTACACCTTC
CASSYRGQGYYGYTF
>many|TRBV3-1|NA|TRBJ2-7
TGTGCCAGCAGCCGGAGGCTCAGGGACGAGCAGTACTTC
CASSRRLRDEQYF
>NA|TRBV7-3|NA|TRBJ2-7
TGTGCCAGCAGCATACCGGGACACTCCTCCTACGAGCAGTACTTC
CASSIPGHSSYEQYF
>NA|TRBV6-5|NA|TRBJ1-6
TGTGCCAGCAAGCGGGCTGGTAATTCACCCCTCCACTTT
CASKRAGNSPLHF
>many|TRBV7-3|NA|TRBJ2-3
TGTGCCAGCAGCCCTGCGGGTGGGATCACAGATACGCAGTATTTT
CASSPAGGITDTQYF
>NA|TRBV7-2|TRBD1|TRBJ2-2
TGTGCCAGCAGCCCCTCCTCCGACAGGGCGCGTGCCGGGGAGCTGTTTTTT
CASSPSSDRARAGELFF